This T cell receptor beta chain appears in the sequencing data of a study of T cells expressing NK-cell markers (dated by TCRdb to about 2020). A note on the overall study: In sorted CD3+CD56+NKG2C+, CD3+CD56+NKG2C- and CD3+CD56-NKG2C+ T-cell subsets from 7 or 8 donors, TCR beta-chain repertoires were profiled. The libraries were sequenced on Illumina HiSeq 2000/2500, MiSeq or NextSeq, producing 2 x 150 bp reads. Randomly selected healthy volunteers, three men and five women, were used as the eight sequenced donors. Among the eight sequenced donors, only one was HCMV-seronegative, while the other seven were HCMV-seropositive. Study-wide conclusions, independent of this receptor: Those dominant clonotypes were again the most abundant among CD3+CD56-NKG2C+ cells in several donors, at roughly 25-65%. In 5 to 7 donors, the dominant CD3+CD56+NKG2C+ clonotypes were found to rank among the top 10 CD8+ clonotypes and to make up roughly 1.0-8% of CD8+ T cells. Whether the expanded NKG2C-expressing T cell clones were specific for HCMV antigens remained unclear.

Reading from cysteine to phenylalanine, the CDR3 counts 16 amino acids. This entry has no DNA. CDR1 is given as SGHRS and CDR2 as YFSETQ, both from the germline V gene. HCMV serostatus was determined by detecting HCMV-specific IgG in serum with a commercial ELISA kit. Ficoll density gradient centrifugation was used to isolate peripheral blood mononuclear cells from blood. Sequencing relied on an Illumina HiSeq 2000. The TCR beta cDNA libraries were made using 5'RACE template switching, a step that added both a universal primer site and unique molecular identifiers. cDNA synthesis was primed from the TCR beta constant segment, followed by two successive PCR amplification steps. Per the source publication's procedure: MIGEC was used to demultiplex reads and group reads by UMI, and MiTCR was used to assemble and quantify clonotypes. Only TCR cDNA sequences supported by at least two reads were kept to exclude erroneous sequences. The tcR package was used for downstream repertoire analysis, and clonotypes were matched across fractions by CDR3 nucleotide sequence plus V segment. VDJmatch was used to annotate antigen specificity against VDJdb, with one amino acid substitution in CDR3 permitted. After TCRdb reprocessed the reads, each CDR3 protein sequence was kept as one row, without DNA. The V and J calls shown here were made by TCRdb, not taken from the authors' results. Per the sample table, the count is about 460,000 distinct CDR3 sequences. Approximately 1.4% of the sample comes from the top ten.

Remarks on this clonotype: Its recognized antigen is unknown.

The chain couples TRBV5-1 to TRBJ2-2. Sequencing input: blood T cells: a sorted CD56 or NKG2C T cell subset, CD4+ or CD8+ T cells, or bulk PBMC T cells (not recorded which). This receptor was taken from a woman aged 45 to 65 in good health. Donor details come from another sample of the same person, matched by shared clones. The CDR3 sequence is CASSPQATGNTGELFF. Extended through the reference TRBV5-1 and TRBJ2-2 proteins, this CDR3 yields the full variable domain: KAGVTQTPRYLIKTRGQQVTLSCSPISGHRSVSWYQQTPGQGLQFLFEYFSETQRNKGNFPGRFSGRQFSNSRSEMNVSTLELGDSALYLCASSPQATGNTGELFFGEGSRLTVL.